These T cell receptor beta chains were read from a single sample in a study of blood T cell repertoires in COVID-19. TCRdb's copy holds only in-frame clones and misses some; the assay was immunoSEQ multiplex PCR. The sample records 60,000 to 80,000 clones, 88% being singletons. The sample was peripheral blood. The receptors originated from a human donor in a cohort sampled during active COVID-19. CDR3s include the opening cysteine and the closing phenylalanine or tryptophan. D genes are given only for firm matches. Clone sizes are given selectively: once, few, many, or a class where the clone is expanded.

-	TRBV12-3/TRBV12-4	12	TRBJ2-3	-	TGTGCCAGCAGCTTACTAGAAGATACGCAGTATTTT	CASSLLEDTQYF
-	TRBV11-3	15	TRBJ2-1	TRBD1	TGTGCCAGCAGCCCACGACAGGGGTCCTACAATGAGCAGTTCTTC	CASSPRQGSYNEQFF
-	TRBV6-1	15	TRBJ2-1	TRBD1	TGTGCCAGCAGTGAGGACAGGGCCACATACAATGAGCAGTTCTTC	CASSEDRATYNEQFF
-	TRBV2	15	TRBJ1-4	-	TGTGCCAGCAGTGAATCAGGGTTGGCTAATGAAAAACTGTTTTTT	CASSESGLANEKLFF
once	TRBV4-3	16	TRBJ2-3	-	TGCGCCAGCAGCCAAGATTCCGGAGCTAGCACAGATACGCAGTATTTT	CASSQDSGASTDTQYF
-	TRBV5-8	14	TRBJ2-2	-	TGTGCCAGCAGCCTGGGCAGGGCGAGCGGGGAGCTGTTTTTT	CASSLGRASGELFF
-	TRBV27	15	TRBJ2-1	TRBD2	TGTGCCAGCAGGGGACTAGCGGGAGTCTACAATGAGCAGTTCTTC	CASRGLAGVYNEQFF
once	TRBV19	15	TRBJ2-7	TRBD2	TGTGCCAGTAGGGAGACGGGGAGGGCTCCCTACGAGCAGTACTTC	CASRETGRAPYEQYF
-	TRBV19	16	TRBJ2-1	-	TGTGCCAGTAGTCCCCGGGGAGCGGGGACAAACAATGAGCAGTTCTTC	CASSPRGAGTNNEQFF
-	TRBV3-1/TRBV3-2	16	TRBJ2-5	TRBD2	TGTGCCAGCAGCCAGAGGACTAGCGGGAGCTGGGAGACCCAGTACTTC	CASSQRTSGSWETQYF
-	TRBV7-9	16	TRBJ2-3	TRBD2	TGTGCCAGCAGCCGCGATGGCGGGGGGGCCGGCGATACGCAGTATTTT	CASSRDGGGAGDTQYF
-	TRBV6-6	14	TRBJ1-3	-	TGTGCCAGCAGTTACCTTGGGCCAGGAAACACCATATATTTT	CASSYLGPGNTIYF
-	TRBV5-1	14	TRBJ2-3	-	TGCGCCAGCAGCTTGGTTGTCAGTTCAGATACGCAGTATTTT	CASSLVVSSDTQYF
-	TRBV4-1	18	TRBJ1-2	TRBD1	TGCGCCAGCAGCCTTGGAACCGGGACAGGGGTACTTGTGGATGGCTACACCTTC	CASSLGTGTGVLVDGYTF
-	TRBV11-2	17	TRBJ2-7	TRBD1	TGTGCCAGCAGCTCCGCAGGGTCGGGACAGGGGGCTGGTGAGCAGTACTTC	CASSSAGSGQGAGEQYF
few	TRBV19	15	TRBJ1-5	-	TGTGCCAGTAGTATCAGGCAGAATTACAATCAGCCCCAGCATTTT	CASSIRQNYNQPQHF
-	TRBV7-2	13	TRBJ1-1	TRBD1	TGTGCCAGCAGCTCCCAGGGGGGCCCTGAAGCTTTCTTT	CASSSQGGPEAFF
-	TRBV6-5	12	TRBJ2-5	-	TGTGCCAGCAGTCCCCGTCGGGAGACCCAGTACTTC	CASSPRRETQYF
once	TRBV27	17	TRBJ2-3	TRBD2	TGTGCCAGCAGTTTATCCCTGACTAGCGTAGGGACAGATACGCAGTATTTT	CASSLSLTSVGTDTQYF
-	TRBV15	13	TRBJ2-6	-	TGTGCCACCGCGCGGTCTGGGGCCAACGTCCTGACTTTC	CATARSGANVLTF
-	TRBV23-1	19	TRBJ2-2	-	TGCGCCAGCAGTCCCCCGACTCACCCCAAATCATCGAACACCGGGGAGCTGTTTTTT	CASSPPTHPKSSNTGELFF
-	TRBV11-2	16	TRBJ1-1	TRBD1	TGTGCCAGCAGCCCAAGACAGGGTGGGGTAAACACTGAAGCTTTCTTT	CASSPRQGGVNTEAFF